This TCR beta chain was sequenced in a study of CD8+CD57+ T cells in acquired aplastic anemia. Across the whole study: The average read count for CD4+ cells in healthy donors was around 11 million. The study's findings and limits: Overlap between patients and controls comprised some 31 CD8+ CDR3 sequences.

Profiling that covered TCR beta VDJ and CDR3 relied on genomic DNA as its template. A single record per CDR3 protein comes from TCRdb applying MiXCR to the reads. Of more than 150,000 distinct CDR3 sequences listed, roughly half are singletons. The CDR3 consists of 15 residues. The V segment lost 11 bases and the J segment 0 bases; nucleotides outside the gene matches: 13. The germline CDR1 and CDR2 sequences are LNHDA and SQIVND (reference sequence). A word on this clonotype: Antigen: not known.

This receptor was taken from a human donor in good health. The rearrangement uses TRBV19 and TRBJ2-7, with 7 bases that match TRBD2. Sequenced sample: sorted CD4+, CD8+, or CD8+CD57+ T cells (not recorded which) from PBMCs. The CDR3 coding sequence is TGTGCCGCCCGGAGGGTGGGAGGGCCCTCCTACGAGCAGTACTTC. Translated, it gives CAARRVGGPSYEQYF.